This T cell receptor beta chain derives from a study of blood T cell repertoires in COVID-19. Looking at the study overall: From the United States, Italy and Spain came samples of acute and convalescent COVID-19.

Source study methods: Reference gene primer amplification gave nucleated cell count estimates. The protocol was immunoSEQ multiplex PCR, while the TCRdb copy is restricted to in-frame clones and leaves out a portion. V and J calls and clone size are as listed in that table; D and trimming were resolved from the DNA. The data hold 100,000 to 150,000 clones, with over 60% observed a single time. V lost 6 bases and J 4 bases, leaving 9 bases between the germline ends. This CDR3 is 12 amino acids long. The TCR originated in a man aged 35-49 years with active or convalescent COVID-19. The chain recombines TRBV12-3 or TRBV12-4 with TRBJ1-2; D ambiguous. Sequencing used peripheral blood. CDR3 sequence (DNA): TGTGCCAGCAGCCGAACGGGCTATGGCTACACCTTC. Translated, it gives CASSRTGYGYTF.